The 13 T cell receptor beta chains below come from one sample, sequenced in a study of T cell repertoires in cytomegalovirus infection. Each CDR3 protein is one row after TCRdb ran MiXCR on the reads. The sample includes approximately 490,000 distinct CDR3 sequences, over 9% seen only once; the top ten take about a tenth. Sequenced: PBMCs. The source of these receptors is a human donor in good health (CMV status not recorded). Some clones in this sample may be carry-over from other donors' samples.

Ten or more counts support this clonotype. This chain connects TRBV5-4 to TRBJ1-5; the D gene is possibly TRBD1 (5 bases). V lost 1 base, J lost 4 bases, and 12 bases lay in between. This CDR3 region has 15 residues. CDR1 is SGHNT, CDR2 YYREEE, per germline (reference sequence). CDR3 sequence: CASSLNSGQNQPQHF. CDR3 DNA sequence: TGTGCCAGCAGCTTGAATTCAGGGCAAAATCAGCCCCAGCATTTT.

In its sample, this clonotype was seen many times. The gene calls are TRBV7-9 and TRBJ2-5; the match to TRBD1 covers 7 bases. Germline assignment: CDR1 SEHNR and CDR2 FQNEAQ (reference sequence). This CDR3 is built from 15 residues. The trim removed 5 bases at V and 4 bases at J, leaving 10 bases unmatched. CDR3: CASSPEQGLGETQYF. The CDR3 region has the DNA TGTGCCAGCAGCCCAGAACAGGGGCTGGGAGAGACCCAGTACTTC.

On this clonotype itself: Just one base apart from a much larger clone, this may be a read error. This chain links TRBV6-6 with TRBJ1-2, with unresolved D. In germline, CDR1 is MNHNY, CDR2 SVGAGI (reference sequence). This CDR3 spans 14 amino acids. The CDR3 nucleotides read TGTGTCAGCATTCTAAGAGGGCAGATCTATGGCTACACCTTC. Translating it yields CVSILRGQIYGYTF.

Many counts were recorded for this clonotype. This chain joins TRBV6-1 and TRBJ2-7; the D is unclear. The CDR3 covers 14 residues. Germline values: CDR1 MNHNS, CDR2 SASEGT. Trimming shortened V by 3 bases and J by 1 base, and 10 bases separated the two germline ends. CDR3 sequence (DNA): TGTGCCAGCAGTGAGGGCCCCGCTTCCTACGAGCAGTACTTC. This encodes CASSEGPASYEQYF.

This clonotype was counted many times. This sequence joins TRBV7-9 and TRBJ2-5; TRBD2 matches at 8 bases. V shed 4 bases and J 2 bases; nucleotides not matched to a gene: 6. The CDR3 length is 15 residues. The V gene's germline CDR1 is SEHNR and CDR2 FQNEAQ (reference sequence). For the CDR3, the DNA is TGTGCCAGCAGCTCCCTTTTAGCGGGACAAGAGACCCAGTACTTC. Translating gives CASSSLLAGQETQYF.

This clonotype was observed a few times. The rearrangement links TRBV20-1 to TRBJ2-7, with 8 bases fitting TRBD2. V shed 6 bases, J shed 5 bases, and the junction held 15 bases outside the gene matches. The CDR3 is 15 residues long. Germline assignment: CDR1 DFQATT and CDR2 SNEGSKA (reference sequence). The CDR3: CSAEISGTELHEQYF. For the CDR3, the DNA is TGCAGTGCCGAAATTAGCGGGACCGAGCTCCACGAGCAGTACTTC.

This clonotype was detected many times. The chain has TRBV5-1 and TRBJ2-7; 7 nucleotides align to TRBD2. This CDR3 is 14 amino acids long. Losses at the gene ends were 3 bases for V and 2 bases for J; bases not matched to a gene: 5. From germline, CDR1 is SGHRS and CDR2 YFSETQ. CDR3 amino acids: CASSWGGGAYEQYF. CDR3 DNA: TGCGCCAGCAGCTGGGGCGGGGGAGCCTACGAGCAGTACTTC. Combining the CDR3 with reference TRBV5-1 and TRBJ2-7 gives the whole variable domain KAGVTQTPRYLIKTRGQQVTLSCSPISGHRSVSWYQQTPGQGLQFLFEYFSETQRNKGNFPGRFSGRQFSNSRSEMNVSTLELGDSALYLCASSWGGGAYEQYFGPGTRLTVT.

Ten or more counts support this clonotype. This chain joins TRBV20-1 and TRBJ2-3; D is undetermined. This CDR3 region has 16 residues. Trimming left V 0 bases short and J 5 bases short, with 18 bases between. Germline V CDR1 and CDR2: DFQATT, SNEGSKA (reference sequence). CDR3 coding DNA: TGCAGTGCTAGAGACGGTTTCTCCAGAAGTCGAGATACGCAGTATTTT. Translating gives CSARDGFSRSRDTQYF.

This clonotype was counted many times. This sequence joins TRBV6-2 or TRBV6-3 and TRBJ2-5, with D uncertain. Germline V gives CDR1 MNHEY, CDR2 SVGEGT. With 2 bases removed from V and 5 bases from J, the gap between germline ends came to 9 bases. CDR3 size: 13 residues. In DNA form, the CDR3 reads TGTGCCAGCAGTTACCTGATGGGGGAGACCCAGTACTTC. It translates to CASSYLMGETQYF.

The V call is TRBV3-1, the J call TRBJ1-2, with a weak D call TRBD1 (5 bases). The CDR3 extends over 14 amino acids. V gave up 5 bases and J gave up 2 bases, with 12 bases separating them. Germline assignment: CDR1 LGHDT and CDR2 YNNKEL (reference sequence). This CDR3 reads CASSTGGVNYGYTF. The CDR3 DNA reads TGTGCCAGCAGCACCGGGGGGGTGAACTATGGCTACACCTTC.

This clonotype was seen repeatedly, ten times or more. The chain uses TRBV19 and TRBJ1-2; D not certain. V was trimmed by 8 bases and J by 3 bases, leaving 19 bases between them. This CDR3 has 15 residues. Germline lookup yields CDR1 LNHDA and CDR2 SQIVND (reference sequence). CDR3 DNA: TGTGCCAGTCAGGAACCGGGCGGCCGGTACTATGGCTACACCTTC. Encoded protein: CASQEPGGRYYGYTF.

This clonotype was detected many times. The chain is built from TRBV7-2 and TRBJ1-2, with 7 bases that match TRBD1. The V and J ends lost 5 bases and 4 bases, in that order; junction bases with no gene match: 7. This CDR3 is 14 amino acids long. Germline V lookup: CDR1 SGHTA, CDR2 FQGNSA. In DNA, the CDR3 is TGTGCCAGCAGCGCCCGGGACAGACCCTATGGCTACACCTTC. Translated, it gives CASSARDRPYGYTF. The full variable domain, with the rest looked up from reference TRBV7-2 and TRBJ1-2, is GAGVSQSPSNKVTEKGKDVELRCDPISGHTALYWYRQSLGQGLEFLIYFQGNSAPDKSGLPSDRFSAERTGGSVSTLTIQRTQQEDSAVYLCASSARDRPYGYTFGSGTRLTVV.

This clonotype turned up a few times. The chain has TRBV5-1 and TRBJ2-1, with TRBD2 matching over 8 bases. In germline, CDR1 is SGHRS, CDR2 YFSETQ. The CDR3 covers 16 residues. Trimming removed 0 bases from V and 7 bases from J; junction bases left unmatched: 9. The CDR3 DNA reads TGCGCCAGCAGCTTGGCCGCTAGCGGGTTCGGTAATGAGCAGTTCTTC. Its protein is CASSLAASGFGNEQFF.